A selection of T cell receptor beta chains follows, all from one sample in a study of cytomegalovirus exposure and HLA in healthy donors. The table came from immunoSEQ multiplex PCR; TCRdb's copy has only in-frame clones and leaves some out. Here the sample spans about 130,000 clones, under 85% being singletons. Sequenced material: PBMCs. These receptors came from a woman between 50 and 59 years old in good health and CMV-seropositive. Both conserved end residues are part of each CDR3. The D gene is left open where the match is weak. Rows may omit the clone size; those that give it use once, few, many or a size class.

abundance	v_gene	j_gene	d_gene	CDR3aa	CDR3nt
NA	TRBV28	TRBJ1-2	TRBD1	CASSLGTGSNYGYTF	TGTGCCAGCAGCCTAGGGACAGGAAGTAACTATGGCTACACCTTC
NA	TRBV2	TRBJ1-3	NA	CASSGQGAGNTIYF	TGTGCCAGCAGTGGGCAGGGCGCTGGAAACACCATATATTTT
NA	TRBV4-1	TRBJ2-1	NA	CASRRGPLGDEQFF	TGCGCCAGCAGGCGGGGGCCCCTTGGCGATGAGCAGTTCTTC
NA	TRBV5-1	TRBJ2-4	TRBD1	CASTLGVTGNNIQYF	TGCGCCAGCACCCTAGGAGTGACAGGGAATAACATTCAGTACTTC
once	TRBV19	TRBJ1-4	TRBD1	CASSRGTAATNEKLFF	TGTGCCAGTAGTCGTGGGACAGCAGCAACTAATGAAAAACTGTTTTTT
NA	TRBV4-1	TRBJ1-4	NA	CASSRNTATGEKLFF	TGCGCCAGCAGCCGTAACACGGCCACGGGTGAAAAACTGTTTTTT
NA	TRBV30	TRBJ2-7	NA	CASYYLSPLSASSYEQYF	TGTGCCTCATACTACCTTTCACCATTATCCGCCTCCTCCTACGAGCAGTACTTC
NA	TRBV2	TRBJ1-4	NA	CASNYKATNEKLFF	TGTGCCAGCAATTACAAAGCAACTAATGAAAAACTGTTTTTT
NA	TRBV6-1	TRBJ1-2	NA	CASSENMGQVGSGSGF	NA
few	TRBV6-1	TRBJ1-6	NA	CASSDTQLRYSPLHF	TGTGCCAGCAGTGATACACAACTAAGGTATTCACCCCTCCACTTT
NA	TRBV5-8	TRBJ1-1	NA	CASSQAFF	TGTGCCAGCAGCCAGGCTTTCTTT